The 13 T cell receptor beta chains below come from one sample, sequenced in a study of cytomegalovirus exposure and HLA in healthy donors. TCRdb's table, derived via immunoSEQ multiplex PCR, lists solely in-frame clones and lacks some. The sample comprises over 200,000 clones, roughly 91% of which are singletons, and roughly 2% rests with the top ten. The sample was PBMCs. The receptors stem from a woman aged 18-29 years in good health and CMV-seropositive.

V is TRBV27 and J is TRBJ1-1; a possible D gene is TRBD1 (5 bases). The CDR3 sequence is 14 residues long. Trimming left V 6 bases short and J 0 bases short, with 11 bases between. Looked up from germline, CDR1 is MNHEY and CDR2 is SMNVEV (reference sequence). DNA of the CDR3: TGTGCCAGCAGATTGACAGCAATGAACACTGAAGCTTTCTTT. As protein: CASRLTAMNTEAFF.

Only one count was recorded for this clone. V usage is TRBV19 and J usage is TRBJ2-7; TRBD1 agrees at 8 bases. Germline CDR1 and CDR2: LNHDA and SQIVND (reference sequence). The CDR3 consists of 13 residues. V dropped 6 bases and J dropped 3; count of bases not matched to a gene: 4. This CDR3 is CASSKGTGYEQYF. CDR3 coding DNA: TGTGCCAGTAGCAAAGGGACAGGCTACGAGCAGTACTTC.

The chain has TRBV30 and TRBJ2-1; 12 bases fit TRBD1. This CDR3 has 16 amino acids. CDR1 and CDR2 (germline): GTSNPN, SVGIG (reference sequence). The J segment lost 6 bases and the V segment lost 0 bases, leaving 6 bases of the junction unmatched. The CDR3: CAWSVGQGAKSNEQFF. As DNA, the CDR3 is TGTGCCTGGAGTGTGGGACAGGGGGCTAAAAGCAATGAGCAGTTCTTC.

This clone was observed once. J is TRBJ2-1 and V is TRBV9; 8 nucleotides match TRBD2. There are 16 residues in the CDR3. With V trimmed by 0 bases and J by 0 bases, 2 bases remained unmatched. Germline V gene sequence: CDR1 SGDLS, CDR2 YYNGEE. The CDR3 DNA reads TGTGCCAGCAGCGTAGTAGGGACTAGCTCCTACAATGAGCAGTTCTTC. Amino acid sequence: CASSVVGTSSYNEQFF.

The chain carries TRBV10-3 and TRBJ2-7; 7 positions match TRBD2. This CDR3 spans 14 amino acids. CDR1 and CDR2 from the germline V gene are ENHRY and SYGVKD. Trimming took 2 bases from V and 5 from J; bases not matched to a gene: 6. This CDR3 reads CAISEGRELDEQYF. Here the CDR3 DNA reads TGTGCCATCAGTGAGGGGCGGGAGCTTGACGAGCAGTACTTC.

The J gene is TRBJ1-2, the V gene TRBV6-1; TRBD1 might be the D (5 bases). The V end was cut by 4 bases, the J end by 4 bases, with 10 bases between. This CDR3 has 13 amino acids. The germline V gene encodes CDR1 MNHNS and CDR2 SASEGT. As DNA, the CDR3 is TGTGCCAGCAGTGTCAGGGAGGCCTATGGCTACACCTTC. This encodes CASSVREAYGYTF.

The genes are TRBV27 and TRBJ1-5; 8 positions agree with TRBD1. V was pared by 3 bases and J by 5 bases, with 12 bases of the junction left unmatched. The CDR3 is 17 residues long. Germline assignment: CDR1 MNHEY and CDR2 SMNVEV (reference sequence). The CDR3 spells CASSFASLTGVHQPQHF. The CDR3 region has the DNA TGTGCCAGCAGTTTCGCAAGTCTGACAGGGGTCCATCAGCCCCAGCATTTT.

In this sample, this clone turned up once. This chain connects TRBV7-2 to TRBJ2-7; 7 bases match TRBD2. This CDR3 region has 14 residues. Per germline, CDR1 SGHTA and CDR2 FQGNSA. Germline trimming cut 1 base from V and 3 bases from J; bases unmatched to any gene: 3. CDR3 residues: CASSLERGLYEQYF. The CDR3 DNA follows: TGTGCCAGCAGCTTAGAGCGGGGTCTCTACGAGCAGTACTTC. The variable domain in full, completed from reference TRBV7-2 and TRBJ2-7, reads GAGVSQSPSNKVTEKGKDVELRCDPISGHTALYWYRQSLGQGLEFLIYFQGNSAPDKSGLPSDRFSAERTGGSVSTLTIQRTQQEDSAVYLCASSLERGLYEQYFGPGTRLTVT.

The rearrangement uses TRBV9 and TRBJ1-3; D is ambiguous. V was trimmed by 0 bases and J by 0 bases, leaving 10 bases between them. There are 16 residues in the CDR3. The germline CDR1 and CDR2 sequences are SGDLS and YYNGEE. CDR3 in DNA: TGTGCCAGCAGCGTAGGGGCCCGAAGCTCTGGAAACACCATATATTTT. Its translation is CASSVGARSSGNTIYF.

This clone was seen a single time. The chain combines TRBV29-1 with TRBJ2-7; a weak D match, TRBD1 (5 bases). The CDR3 totals 14 residues. Per germline, CDR1 SQVTM and CDR2 ANQGSEA. Between the trimmed V and J ends, which lost 3 bases and 0 bases, there was a span of 12 bases. The CDR3 DNA is TGCAGCGTTGACCTCGGACACAGCTCCTACGAGCAGTACTTC. This translates into CSVDLGHSSYEQYF.

The chain employs TRBV27 and TRBJ2-3; a weak D match, TRBD1 (5 bases). The V gene's germline CDR1 is MNHEY and CDR2 SMNVEV (reference sequence). The CDR3 length is 16 residues. V lost 4 bases and J lost 4, with 18 bases in between. CDR3 protein: CASSSQTGGRPDTQYF. The CDR3 DNA sequence: TGTGCCAGCAGTTCCCAAACAGGCGGTAGGCCAGATACGCAGTATTTT.

The V call is TRBV27, the J call TRBJ2-3, with 10 nucleotides matching TRBD2. This CDR3 is 18 amino acids long. Unmatched junction bases numbered 9, after V lost 3 bases and J lost 0 bases. Germline V gene data show CDR1 as MNHEY and CDR2 as SMNVEV (reference sequence). The DNA for the CDR3 is TGTGCCAGCAGTTTTTCTCTAGCGGGAGTCCCGAGCACAGATACGCAGTATTTT. It is translated as CASSFSLAGVPSTDTQYF.

The chain uses TRBV5-1 and TRBJ1-1; the match to TRBD1 covers 8 bases. The CDR3 loop spans 24 amino acids. Trimming took 0 bases from V and 3 from J; bases not matched to a gene: 31. Per germline, CDR1 SGHRS and CDR2 YFSETQ. This CDR3 is CASSLGRFLGFSPPGGMWYTEAFF. The DNA for the CDR3 is TGCGCCAGCAGCTTGGGGCGTTTCTTAGGTTTTTCCCCGCCAGGGGGCATGTGGTACACTGAAGCTTTCTTT.